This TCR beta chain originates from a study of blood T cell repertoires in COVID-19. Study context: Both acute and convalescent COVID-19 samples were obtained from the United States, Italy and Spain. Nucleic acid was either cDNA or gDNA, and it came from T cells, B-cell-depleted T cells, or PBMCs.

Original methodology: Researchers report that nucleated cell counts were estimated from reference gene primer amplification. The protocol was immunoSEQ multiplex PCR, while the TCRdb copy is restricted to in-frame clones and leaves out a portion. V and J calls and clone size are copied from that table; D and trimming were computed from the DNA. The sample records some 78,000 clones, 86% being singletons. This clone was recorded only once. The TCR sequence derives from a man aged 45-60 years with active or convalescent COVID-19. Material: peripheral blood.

The CDR3 sequence is CASSLKSRVVQPQHF. Here the CDR3 DNA reads TGCGCCAGCAGCTTGAAGTCCAGGGTTGTTCAGCCCCAGCATTTT. This chain connects TRBV5-1 to TRBJ1-5, with D possibly TRBD1 on 5 matching bases. Trimming shortened V by 1 base and J by 6 bases, and 14 bases separated the two germline ends. This CDR3 spans 15 amino acids. Germline loops: CDR1 SGHRS, CDR2 YFSETQ.